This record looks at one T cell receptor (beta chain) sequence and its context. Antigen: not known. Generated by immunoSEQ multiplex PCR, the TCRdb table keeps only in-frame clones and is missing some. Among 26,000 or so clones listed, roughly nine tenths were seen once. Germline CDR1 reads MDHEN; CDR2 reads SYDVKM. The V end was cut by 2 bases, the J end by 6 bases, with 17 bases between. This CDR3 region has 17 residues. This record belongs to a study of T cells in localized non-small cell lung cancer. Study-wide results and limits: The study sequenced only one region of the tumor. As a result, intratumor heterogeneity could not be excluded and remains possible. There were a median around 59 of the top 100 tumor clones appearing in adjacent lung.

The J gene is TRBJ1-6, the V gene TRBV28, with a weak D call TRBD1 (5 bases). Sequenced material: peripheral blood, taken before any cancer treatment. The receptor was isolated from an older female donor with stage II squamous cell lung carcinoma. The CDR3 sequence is CASSLNPGTDFNSPLHF. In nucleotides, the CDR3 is TGTGCCAGCAGTTTAAACCCCGGGACGGACTTTAATTCACCCCTCCACTTT.